The subject of this entry is one T cell receptor (beta chain). The antigen is not known. Sequencing used immunoSEQ multiplex PCR; TCRdb keeps in-frame clones, though not all of them. Among about 26,000 clones listed, 85% were seen once. This sample is drawn from a study of lymphopenia after photon versus proton radiotherapy. Study observations and caveats: Oligoclonal CD8+ Temra expansion after nadir drove photon patients' diversity drop. Post-nadir TCR diversity decline inversely tracked overall survival among those who died. Better survival with proton therapy was suggested as possible, not demonstrated. Photon-treated patients lost naive T cells and TCR diversity; proton-treated stayed stable.

This TCR came from a man aged 25 to 40 with gastric cancer. The sample was peripheral blood, taken from a patient treated with photon-based radiotherapy.

The CDR3 reads CASSSHGRTGELFF. The CDR3 DNA follows: TGTGCCAGCAGCTCCCACGGGCGAACCGGGGAGCTGTTTTTT. The genes are TRBV7-2 and TRBJ2-2; unclear D gene. This CDR3 has 14 residues. Per germline, CDR1 SGHTA and CDR2 FQGNSA. Deletions cut 4 bases from V and 5 bases from J, with 11 bases between.